A single sample is the source of the 17 T cell receptor beta chains below, sequenced in a study of OX40 agonist ivuxolimab in advanced cancers. The data were produced by immunoSEQ multiplex PCR, yet TCRdb's version contains in-frame clones alone and is incomplete. The sample yields approximately 69,000 clones, around 94% seen once. The sequencing here drew on CD4+ or CD8+ T cells sorted from blood, taken in a trial of the OX40 agonist ivuxolimab. The receptors come from an adult with an advanced solid tumor such as melanoma, head and neck, liver or kidney cancer.

The chain links TRBV27 to TRBJ1-2, with TRBD1 matching 7 bases. Germline trimming cut 4 bases from V and 4 bases from J; bases unmatched to any gene: 9. The CDR3 consists of 15 residues. CDR1 is MNHEY, CDR2 SMNVEV, per germline (reference sequence). CDR3 residues: CASSSRQGLVYGYTF. The CDR3 DNA is TGTGCCAGCAGTTCTCGACAGGGCCTAGTCTATGGCTACACCTTC.

As regards this clone: Within the sample, other DNA sequences also encode this same CDR3. The V gene is TRBV19, the J gene TRBJ2-7; 8 bases are shared with TRBD1. This CDR3 is built from 14 residues. The germline V gene encodes CDR1 LNHDA and CDR2 SQIVND (reference sequence). Germline trimming cut 6 bases from V and 0 bases from J; bases unmatched to any gene: 4. CDR3 loop: CASSSGTGSYEQYF. As DNA, the CDR3 is TGTGCCAGTAGCTCAGGGACAGGCTCCTACGAGCAGTACTTC. Using reference TRBV19 and TRBJ2-7 for the parts outside the CDR3, the full variable domain is DGGITQSPKYLFRKEGQNVTLSCEQNLNHDAMYWYRQDPGQGLRLIYYSQIVNDFQKGDIAEGYSVSREKKESFPLTVTSAQKNPTAFYLCASSSGTGSYEQYFGPGTRLTVT.

This chain uses TRBV29-1 with TRBJ2-1; maybe TRBD2 (6 bases). The germline V gene encodes CDR1 SQVTM and CDR2 ANQGSEA. This CDR3 is 15 amino acids long. Trimming removed 1 base from V and 8 bases from J, with 18 bases in between. The CDR3 sequence: CSVEGWWGVGDEQFF. Written as DNA, the CDR3 is TGCAGCGTTGAAGGTTGGTGGGGGGTCGGGGATGAGCAGTTCTTC.

This chain connects TRBV11-2 to TRBJ2-1, with D possibly being TRBD1 (6 bases). The V end lost 1 base, the J end lost 8 bases, and 15 bases lay between the germline ends. Germline V gene lookup returns CDR1 SGHAT and CDR2 FQNNGV. The CDR3 is made up of 15 amino acids. The CDR3 DNA is TGTGCCAGCAGCTTAGTGGGGGCCCGGTTCGATGAGCAGTTCTTC. Amino acids: CASSLVGARFDEQFF.

The CDR3 DNA follows: TGCGCCAGCAGCTTGGGACGGGAAGACTATGGCTACACCTTC. This translates into CASSLGREDYGYTF. The rearrangement links TRBV5-1 to TRBJ1-2; D is uncertain. This CDR3 contains 14 residues. V was shortened by 0 bases and J by 3 bases, with 9 bases between the two germline ends. CDR1 is SGHRS, CDR2 YFSETQ, per germline.

The rearrangement links TRBV19 to TRBJ1-5; possible D gene TRBD1, 5 bases. Trimming pared 1 base from V and 6 bases from J, leaving 13 bases between. Germline CDR1 and CDR2: LNHDA and SQIVND (reference sequence). This CDR3 region has 15 residues. CDR3 sequence (DNA): TGTGCCAGTAGTATAGGGGGGATAGGGGCTCAGCCCCAGCATTTT. Translating it yields CASSIGGIGAQPQHF. The whole variable domain, remainder taken from reference TRBV19 and TRBJ1-5, is DGGITQSPKYLFRKEGQNVTLSCEQNLNHDAMYWYRQDPGQGLRLIYYSQIVNDFQKGDIAEGYSVSREKKESFPLTVTSAQKNPTAFYLCASSIGGIGAQPQHFGDGTRLSIL.

This chain uses TRBV5-8 with TRBJ2-1, with 7 nucleotides matching TRBD2. CDR3 length: 16 amino acids. Germline trimming cut 1 base from V and 5 bases from J; bases unmatched to any gene: 9. From germline, CDR1 is SGHTS and CDR2 YDEGEE. Here the CDR3 reads CASSLLTSLVNNEQFF. CDR3 DNA: TGTGCCAGCAGCTTGCTGACTAGCCTAGTGAACAATGAGCAGTTCTTC.

This rearrangement joins TRBV4-3 to TRBJ2-1, with 12 bases lining up with TRBD1. The V gene's germline CDR1 is LGHNA and CDR2 YSLEER. The CDR3 is 17 amino acids. V lost 0 bases to trimming and J lost 10 bases; unmatched junction nucleotides: 10. The CDR3 region is CASSQDGTGGGSREQFF. In nucleotides, the CDR3 is TGCGCCAGCAGCCAAGATGGGACAGGGGGCGGGTCAAGAGAGCAGTTCTTC.

This chain joins TRBV7-6 and TRBJ2-1; 11 positions match TRBD2. The CDR3 is made up of 15 amino acids. Trimming took 3 bases from V and 4 from J; bases not matched to a gene: 2. Per the germline V gene, CDR1 is SGHVS and CDR2 is FNYEAQ. CDR3 nucleotide sequence: TGTGCCAGCAGCTTGCTAGCGGGAGGTTACAATGAGCAGTTCTTC. Its translation is CASSLLAGGYNEQFF.

J is TRBJ2-7 and V is TRBV2; TRBD1 matches 7 bases. The germline CDR1 and CDR2 sequences are SNHLY and FYNNEI. The CDR3 is made up of 15 amino acids. After removal of 1 base from V and 3 bases from J, the junction contained 6 bases not matched to a gene. Written as DNA, the CDR3 is TGTGCCAGCAGTGAAGGCCCGGGACAGCTCTACGAGCAGTACTTC. The encoded protein is CASSEGPGQLYEQYF.

The chain couples TRBV7-2 to TRBJ1-4, with D perhaps TRBD1 (6 bases). The germline V gene has CDR1 SGHTA and CDR2 FQGNSA. CDR3 length equals 16 residues. The V end lost 5 bases, the J end lost 0 bases, and 13 bases lay between the germline ends. The CDR3 DNA reads as TGTGCCAGCAGCAAGGGGGGGAGGCCAACTAATGAAAAACTGTTTTTT. Its protein is CASSKGGRPTNEKLFF.

This chain joins TRBV6-1 and TRBJ1-1; D is uncertain. This CDR3 has 15 amino acids. The germline CDR1 and CDR2 sequences are MNHNS and SASEGT. The V and J ends lost 4 bases and 6 bases respectively, with 18 bases between them. The CDR3 sequence is CASSGVYGPGAEAFF. In DNA form, the CDR3 reads TGTGCCAGCAGTGGAGTCTATGGGCCTGGGGCTGAAGCTTTCTTT.

J is TRBJ1-1 and V is TRBV5-1, with a tentative D call TRBD1 (6 bases). The CDR3 is made up of 15 amino acids. Trimming took 1 base from V and 4 from J, leaving 14 bases between them. Germline CDR1 reads SGHRS; CDR2 reads YFSETQ. The CDR3 DNA reads TGCGCCAGCAGCTTGAACGTAGGGGGTTCCACTGAAGCTTTCTTT. This encodes CASSLNVGGSTEAFF.

The genes are TRBV11-3 and TRBJ1-5; no clear D. There are 15 residues in the CDR3. Deletions cut 5 bases from V and 3 bases from J, with 14 bases between. Germline assignment: CDR1 SGHNT and CDR2 YENEEA. The CDR3 DNA sequence: TGTGCCAGCAGCCCGCTACCCTGGAACAATCAGCCCCAGCATTTT. It is translated as CASSPLPWNNQPQHF.

This rearrangement joins TRBV5-1 to TRBJ2-7, with D possibly called TRBD1 or TRBD2 (5 bases each). In germline, CDR1 is SGHRS, CDR2 YFSETQ. This CDR3 is 13 amino acids long. Trimming stripped 4 bases from V and 3 bases from J, with 11 bases between. CDR3: CASSPGTNYEQYF. Here the CDR3 DNA reads TGCGCCAGCAGCCCCGGGACCAACTACGAGCAGTACTTC.

The chain links TRBV7-9 to TRBJ1-2, with D tentatively TRBD1 (5 bases). Trimming removed 4 bases from V and 3 bases from J, with 9 bases in between. This CDR3 contains 13 residues. Germline CDR1 reads SEHNR; CDR2 reads FQNEAQ (reference sequence). The CDR3 sequence is CASSSQAYYGYTF. As DNA, the CDR3 is TGTGCCAGCAGCTCACAGGCTTACTATGGCTACACCTTC.

The chain joins TRBV19 to TRBJ2-2; tentatively, D is TRBD1 (7 bases). CDR3 length: 15 residues. The germline V gene has CDR1 LNHDA and CDR2 SQIVND (reference sequence). V was pared by 4 bases and J by 4 bases, with 13 bases between. CDR3 amino acids: CASSRWRGLTGELFF. Here the CDR3 DNA reads TGTGCCAGTAGTAGGTGGAGGGGGCTCACCGGGGAGCTGTTTTTT. Complete variable domain (other parts from reference TRBV19 and TRBJ2-2): DGGITQSPKYLFRKEGQNVTLSCEQNLNHDAMYWYRQDPGQGLRLIYYSQIVNDFQKGDIAEGYSVSREKKESFPLTVTSAQKNPTAFYLCASSRWRGLTGELFFGEGSRLTVL.